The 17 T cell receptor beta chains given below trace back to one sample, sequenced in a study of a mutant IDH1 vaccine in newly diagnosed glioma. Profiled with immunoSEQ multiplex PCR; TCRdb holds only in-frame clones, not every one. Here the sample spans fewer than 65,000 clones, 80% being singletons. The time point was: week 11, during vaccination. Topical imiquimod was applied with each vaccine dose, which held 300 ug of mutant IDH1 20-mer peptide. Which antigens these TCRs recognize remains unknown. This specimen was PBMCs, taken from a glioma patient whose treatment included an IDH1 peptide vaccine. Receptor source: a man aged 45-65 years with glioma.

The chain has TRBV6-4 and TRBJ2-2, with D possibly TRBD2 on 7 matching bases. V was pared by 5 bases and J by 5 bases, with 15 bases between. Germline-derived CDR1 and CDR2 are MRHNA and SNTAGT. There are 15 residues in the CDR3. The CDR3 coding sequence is TGTGCCAGCAGTCTGGAGGGGGAGGGGACCGGGGAGCTGTTTTTT. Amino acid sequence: CASSLEGEGTGELFF.

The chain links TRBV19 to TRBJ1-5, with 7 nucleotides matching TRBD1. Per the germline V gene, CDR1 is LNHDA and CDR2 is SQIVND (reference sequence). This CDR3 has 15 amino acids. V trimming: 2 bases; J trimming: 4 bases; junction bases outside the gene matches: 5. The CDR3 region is CASSIKDRPNQPQHF. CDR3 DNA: TGTGCCAGTAGTATAAAGGACAGGCCAAATCAGCCCCAGCATTTT.

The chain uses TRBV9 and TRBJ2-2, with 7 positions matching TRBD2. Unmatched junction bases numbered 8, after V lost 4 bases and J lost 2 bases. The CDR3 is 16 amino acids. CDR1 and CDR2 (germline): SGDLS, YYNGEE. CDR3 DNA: TGTGCCAGCAGCCCGGGGGGTCAGACAAACACCGGGGAGCTGTTTTTT. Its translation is CASSPGGQTNTGELFF.

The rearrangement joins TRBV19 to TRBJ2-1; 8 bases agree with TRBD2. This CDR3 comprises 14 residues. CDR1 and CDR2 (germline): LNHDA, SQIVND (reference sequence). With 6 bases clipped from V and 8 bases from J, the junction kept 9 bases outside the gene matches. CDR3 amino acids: CASRTGTSSDEQFF. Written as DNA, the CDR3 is TGTGCCAGTAGAACAGGGACTAGTAGCGATGAGCAGTTCTTC.

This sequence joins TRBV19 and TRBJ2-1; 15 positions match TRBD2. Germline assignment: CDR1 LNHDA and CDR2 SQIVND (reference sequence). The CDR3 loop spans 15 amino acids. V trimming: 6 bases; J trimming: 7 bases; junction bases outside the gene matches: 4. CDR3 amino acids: CASSWTSGRENEQFF. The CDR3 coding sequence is TGTGCCAGTAGCTGGACTAGCGGGAGGGAAAATGAGCAGTTCTTC.

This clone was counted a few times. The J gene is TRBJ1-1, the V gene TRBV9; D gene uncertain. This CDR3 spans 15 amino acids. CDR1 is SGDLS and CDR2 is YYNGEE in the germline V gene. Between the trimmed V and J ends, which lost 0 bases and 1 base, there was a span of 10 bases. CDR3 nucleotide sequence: TGTGCCAGCAGCGTAGGGGCGGGGAAGAACACTGAAGCTTTCTTT. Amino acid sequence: CASSVGAGKNTEAFF.

The CDR3, as DNA: TGTGCCAGCAGCTCCAGGGGGCCCCTCCACTTT. This sequence encodes CASSSRGPLHF. The chain is built from TRBV11-3 and TRBJ1-6; TRBD1 agrees at 7 bases. This CDR3 comprises 11 residues. J lost 13 bases, V lost 4 bases, and 1 base had no gene match. Germline lookup yields CDR1 SGHNT and CDR2 YENEEA.

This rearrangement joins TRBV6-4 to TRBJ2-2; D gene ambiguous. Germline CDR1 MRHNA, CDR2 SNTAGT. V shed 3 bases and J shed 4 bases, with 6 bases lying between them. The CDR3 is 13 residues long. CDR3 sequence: CASSETFTGELFF. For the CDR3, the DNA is TGTGCCAGCAGTGAGACATTCACCGGGGAGCTGTTTTTT.

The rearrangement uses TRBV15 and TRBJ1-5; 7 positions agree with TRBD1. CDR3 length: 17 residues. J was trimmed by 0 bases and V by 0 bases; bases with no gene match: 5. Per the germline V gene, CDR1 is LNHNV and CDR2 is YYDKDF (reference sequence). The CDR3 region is CATSRDPRGLSNQPQHF. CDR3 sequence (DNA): TGTGCCACCAGCAGAGATCCGAGGGGGCTTAGCAATCAGCCCCAGCATTTT.

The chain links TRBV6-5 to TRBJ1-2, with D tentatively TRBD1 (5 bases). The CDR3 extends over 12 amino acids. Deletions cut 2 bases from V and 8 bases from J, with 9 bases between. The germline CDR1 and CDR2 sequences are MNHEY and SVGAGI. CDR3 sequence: CASSYQGAGYTF. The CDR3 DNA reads TGTGCCAGCAGTTACCAAGGGGCCGGCTACACCTTC.

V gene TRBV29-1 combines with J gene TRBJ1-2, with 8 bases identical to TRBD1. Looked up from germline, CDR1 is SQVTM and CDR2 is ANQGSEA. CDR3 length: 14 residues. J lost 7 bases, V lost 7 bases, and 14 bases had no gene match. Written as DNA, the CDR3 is TGCAGCGGCTCCGGGACAGGCGGTTCTGGTGGCTACACCTTC. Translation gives CSGSGTGGSGGYTF.

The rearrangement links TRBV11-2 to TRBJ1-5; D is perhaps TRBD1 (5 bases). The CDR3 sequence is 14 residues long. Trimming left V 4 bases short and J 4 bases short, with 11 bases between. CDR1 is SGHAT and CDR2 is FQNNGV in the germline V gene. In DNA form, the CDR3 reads TGTGCCAGCAGCTCCCTGTCAGGGAATCAGCCCCAGCATTTT. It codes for CASSSLSGNQPQHF.

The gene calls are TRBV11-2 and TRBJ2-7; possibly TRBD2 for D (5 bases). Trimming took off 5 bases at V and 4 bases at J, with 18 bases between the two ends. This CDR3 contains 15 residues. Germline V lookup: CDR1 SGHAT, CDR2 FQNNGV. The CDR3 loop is CASSPGVSFAYEQYF. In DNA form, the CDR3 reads TGTGCCAGCAGCCCCGGGGTCTCCTTTGCTTACGAGCAGTACTTC.

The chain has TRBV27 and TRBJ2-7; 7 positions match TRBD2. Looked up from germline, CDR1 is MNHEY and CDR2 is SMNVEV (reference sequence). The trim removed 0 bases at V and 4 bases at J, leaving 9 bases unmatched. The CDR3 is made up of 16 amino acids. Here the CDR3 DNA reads TGTGCCAGCAGTTTATCAGGTCAGCGGGATATATACGAGCAGTACTTC. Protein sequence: CASSLSGQRDIYEQYF.

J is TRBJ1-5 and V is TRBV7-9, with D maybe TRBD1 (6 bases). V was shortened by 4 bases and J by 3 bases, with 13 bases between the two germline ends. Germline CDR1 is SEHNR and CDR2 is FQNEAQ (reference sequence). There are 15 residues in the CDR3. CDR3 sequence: CASSSMTGHNQPQHF. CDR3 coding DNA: TGTGCCAGCAGCTCGATGACAGGCCACAATCAGCCCCAGCATTTT.

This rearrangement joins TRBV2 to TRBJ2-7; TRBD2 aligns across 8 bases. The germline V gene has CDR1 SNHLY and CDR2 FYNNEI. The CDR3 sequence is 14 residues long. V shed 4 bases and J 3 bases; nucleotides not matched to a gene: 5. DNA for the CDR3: TGTGCCAGCAGTGTTAGCGGGGCGGGCTACGAGCAGTACTTC. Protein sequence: CASSVSGAGYEQYF.

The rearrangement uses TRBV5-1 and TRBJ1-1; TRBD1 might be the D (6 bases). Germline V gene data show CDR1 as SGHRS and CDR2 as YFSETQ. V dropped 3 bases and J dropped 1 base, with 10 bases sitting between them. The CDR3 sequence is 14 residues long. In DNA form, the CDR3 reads TGCGCCAGCAGCTCAGGACAGCCGAACACTGAAGCTTTCTTT. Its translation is CASSSGQPNTEAFF.